Shown below are 28 T cell receptor beta chains from a single sample sequenced in a study of post-analysis software for immune sequencing data. Prepared libraries of TCR beta cDNA carried unique molecular identifiers. TCRdb used MiXCR to reprocess the PCR reads, holding one entry per CDR3 protein. Among under 200,000 distinct CDR3 sequences listed, roughly 34% were seen once. The material was blood, obtained after autologous hematopoietic stem cell transplantation. Receptor source: a girl aged 5-17 years with multiple sclerosis.

This clonotype was found a few times. This chain joins TRBV29-1 and TRBJ2-5; perhaps D is TRBD1 or TRBD2 (5 bases each). Trimming took 8 bases from V and 1 from J, leaving 14 bases between them. This CDR3 region has 13 residues. Germline CDR1 reads SQVTM; CDR2 reads ANQGSEA. This CDR3 is CSFLRGSQETQYF. The CDR3 DNA sequence: TGCAGCTTCCTCCGGGGCAGCCAAGAGACCCAGTACTTC.

This clonotype was recorded a few times. The chain uses TRBV11-1 and TRBJ2-7; 9 nucleotides line up with TRBD2. V shed 2 bases, J shed 5 bases, and the junction held 10 bases outside the gene matches. This CDR3 spans 16 amino acids. The germline CDR1 and CDR2 sequences are SGHAT and FQDESV (reference sequence). This CDR3 is CASSLRASGARHEQYF. The CDR3 DNA follows: TGTGCCAGCAGCTTACGGGCTAGCGGGGCACGCCACGAGCAGTACTTC.

This clonotype was counted a few times. The chain carries TRBV6-1 and TRBJ1-2; no firm D call. V was pared by 7 bases and J by 3 bases, with 21 bases between. The CDR3 has 16 residues. The germline CDR1 and CDR2 sequences are MNHNS and SASEGT. The CDR3 bases are TGTGCCAGCACCCCTGGGAGGGCCTCTAACGACTATGGCTACACCTTC. This sequence encodes CASTPGRASNDYGYTF.

The V and J genes are TRBV15 and TRBJ1-5; D unclear. The CDR3 extends over 14 amino acids. Trimming took off 1 base at V and 9 bases at J, with 13 bases between the two ends. Germline V gives CDR1 LNHNV, CDR2 YYDKDF (reference sequence). The chain's CDR3 is CATSRGAANGPQHF. The DNA of the CDR3 is TGTGCCACCAGCAGAGGGGCCGCCAACGGGCCCCAGCATTTT.

This chain links TRBV20-1 with TRBJ2-1; D call uncertain. The CDR3 sequence is 13 residues long. V gave up 0 bases and J gave up 4 bases, with 7 bases separating them. The V gene's germline CDR1 is DFQATT and CDR2 SNEGSKA (reference sequence). The CDR3 here is CSARERLYNEQFF. CDR3 nucleotides: TGCAGTGCTAGAGAGAGACTTTACAATGAGCAGTTCTTC.

This chain's CDR3 is CASSPTGRTTDTQYF. In DNA, the CDR3 is TGTGCCAGCAGCCCGACTGGGAGGACCACAGATACGCAGTATTTT. The chain combines TRBV11-2 with TRBJ2-3; D might be TRBD2 (6 bases). The germline CDR1 and CDR2 sequences are SGHAT and FQNNGV. CDR3 length: 15 amino acids. Deletions cut 5 bases from V and 2 bases from J, with 14 bases between.

The chain employs TRBV5-4 and TRBJ2-5; D is perhaps TRBD1 (6 bases). The CDR3 loop spans 15 amino acids. The V gene lost 0 bases and the J gene lost 0 bases, with 9 bases spanning the gap. Looked up from germline, CDR1 is SGHNT and CDR2 is YYREEE (reference sequence). The CDR3 region is CASSLAGQYQETQYF. DNA of the CDR3: TGTGCCAGCAGCTTGGCAGGACAGTACCAAGAGACCCAGTACTTC. Full variable domain (missing parts from reference TRBV5-4 and TRBJ2-5): ETGVTQSPTHLIKTRGQQVTLRCSSQSGHNTVSWYQQALGQGPQFIFQYYREEENGRGNFPPRFSGLQFPNYSSELNVNALELDDSALYLCASSLAGQYQETQYFGPGTRLLVL.

The chain joins TRBV27 to TRBJ2-6, with D perhaps assigned TRBD1 or TRBD2 (5 bases each). V was shortened by 10 bases and J by 4 bases, with 14 bases between the two germline ends. This CDR3 contains 14 residues. Germline V gene data show CDR1 as MNHEY and CDR2 as SMNVEV (reference sequence). CDR3 sequence: CATSGQAGANVLTF. In nucleotides, the CDR3 is TGTGCCACCTCGGGGCAGGCAGGGGCCAACGTCCTGACTTTC.

The V call is TRBV27, the J call TRBJ2-1; TRBD1 matches at 7 bases. With V trimmed by 8 bases and J by 7 bases, 17 bases remained unmatched. The CDR3 runs to 16 residues. CDR1 and CDR2 from the germline V gene are MNHEY and SMNVEV (reference sequence). CDR3 residues: CASLMTGTAIPNEQFF. The CDR3 region has the DNA TGTGCCAGCCTTATGACCGGGACAGCCATCCCTAATGAGCAGTTCTTC.

This clonotype was counted a few times. The rearrangement uses TRBV7-9 and TRBJ2-1; TRBD2 matches at 15 bases. Looked up from germline, CDR1 is SEHNR and CDR2 is FQNEAQ (reference sequence). The V segment lost 5 bases and the J segment 4 bases; nucleotides outside the gene matches: 12. The CDR3 covers 19 residues. CDR3 nucleotides: TGTGCCAGCAGCCCCGGACTAGCGGGAGGGCCCACGTTGTACAATGAGCAGTTCTTC. It is translated as CASSPGLAGGPTLYNEQFF.

This clonotype was seen only a few times. The chain uses TRBV20-1 and TRBJ2-1, with a tentative D call TRBD2 (5 bases). Trimming stripped 6 bases from V and 8 bases from J, with 17 bases between. This CDR3 spans 13 amino acids. Germline V gene lookup returns CDR1 DFQATT and CDR2 SNEGSKA (reference sequence). The CDR3: CSALVGARDEQFF. Here the CDR3 DNA reads TGCAGTGCCCTGGTAGGCGCGAGGGATGAGCAGTTCTTC.

The CDR3: CASSPPNSRGTGELFF. DNA of the CDR3: TGTGCCAGCTCACCACCTAATAGCAGGGGCACCGGGGAGCTGTTTTTT. This chain links TRBV18 with TRBJ2-2, with D possibly TRBD1 on 6 matching bases. V dropped 0 bases and J dropped 4 bases, with 12 bases sitting between them. The CDR3 sequence is 16 residues long. Germline V gene sequence: CDR1 KGHSH, CDR2 LQKENI.

This chain links TRBV18 with TRBJ2-7, with TRBD2 identical over 9 bases. The CDR3 length is 15 residues. The germline V gene has CDR1 KGHSH and CDR2 LQKENI. Trimming removed 3 bases from V and 3 bases from J; junction bases left unmatched: 6. The CDR3 loop is CASSPPGLASYEQYF. CDR3 DNA: TGTGCCAGCTCACCGCCGGGACTAGCCAGCTACGAGCAGTACTTC.

The rearrangement links TRBV20-1 to TRBJ1-1; 8 nucleotides agree with TRBD1. Trimming cost V 4 bases and J 3 bases; bases outside gene matches: 13. This CDR3 spans 16 amino acids. CDR1 and CDR2 from the germline V gene are DFQATT and SNEGSKA (reference sequence). As DNA, the CDR3 is TGCAGTGCTAAGGTGGGGAACAGGGGGGCGGACACTGAAGCTTTCTTT. This encodes CSAKVGNRGADTEAFF.

This clonotype was counted at least ten times. CDR3 sequence reads: CAISEPQSGDIYEQYF. DNA for the CDR3: TGTGCCATCAGTGAGCCCCAAAGCGGGGATATCTACGAGCAGTACTTC. This chain connects TRBV10-3 to TRBJ2-7; 7 nucleotides align to TRBD2. V lost 2 bases and J lost 3; bases outside the gene matches: 10. Germline V gene data show CDR1 as ENHRY and CDR2 as SYGVKD. The CDR3 loop spans 16 amino acids.

V gene TRBV12-3 or TRBV12-4 combines with J gene TRBJ2-7; D ambiguous. V was clipped by 2 bases and J by 6 bases, with 8 bases between them. There are 12 residues in the CDR3. The CDR3 bases are TGTGCCAGCAGTTTATTAGCAGCCGAGCAGTACTTC. This translates into CASSLLAAEQYF.

This chain links TRBV10-3 with TRBJ2-7; 7 bases are a match to TRBD1. The ends lost 6 bases at V and 5 bases at J; junction bases unmatched: 7. CDR3 length equals 13 residues. Germline CDR1 ENHRY, CDR2 SYGVKD. For the CDR3, the DNA is TGTGCCATCAGGGAAGACAGGGTTAACGAGCAGTACTTC. Translating gives CAIREDRVNEQYF.

This sequence joins TRBV4-1 and TRBJ2-3; TRBD2 agrees at 11 bases. Germline V gene sequence: CDR1 MGHRA, CDR2 YSYEKL. CDR3 size: 19 residues. V trimming: 2 bases; J trimming: 1 base; junction bases outside the gene matches: 11. CDR3: CASSQLGLAGRGCTDTQYF. The CDR3, as DNA: TGCGCCAGCAGCCAACTCGGACTAGCGGGTAGAGGGTGCACAGATACGCAGTATTTT.

There are a few counts of this clonotype. This may be a read error, as it is one base from a much larger clone. This chain links TRBV5-5 with TRBJ2-7, with 9 bases lining up with TRBD2. CDR1 SGHKS and CDR2 YYEKEE come from the germline V gene (reference sequence). CDR3 size: 15 residues. The chain's CDR3 is CTSSSLAGFSYEQYF. CDR3 DNA: TGTACCAGCAGCTCCCTAGCGGGATTTTCCTACGAGCAGTACTTC.

This clonotype was detected a few times. The rearrangement uses TRBV5-1 and TRBJ1-1; D remains unclear. The CDR3 spans 14 residues. From germline, CDR1 is SGHRS and CDR2 YFSETQ. V lost 3 bases, J lost 4 bases, and 13 bases lay in between. In nucleotides, the CDR3 is TGCGCCAGCAGCTGGAGCCAATTTGGCACTGAAGCTTTCTTT. It encodes CASSWSQFGTEAFF.

The chain couples TRBV9 to TRBJ2-7; 7 positions agree with TRBD1. Germline trimming cut 0 bases from V and 4 bases from J; bases unmatched to any gene: 7. The CDR3 contains 15 residues. Germline loops: CDR1 SGDLS, CDR2 YYNGEE. In DNA form, the CDR3 reads TGTGCCAGCAGCGTAGGACAGGGATTATCGTACGAGCAGTACTTC. Encoded protein: CASSVGQGLSYEQYF.

This clonotype was observed a handful of times. The genes are TRBV3-1 and TRBJ2-6, with 8 positions matching TRBD1. Germline lookup yields CDR1 LGHDT and CDR2 YNNKEL (reference sequence). After removal of 4 bases from V and 0 bases from J, the junction contained 5 bases not matched to a gene. CDR3 length equals 17 residues. The CDR3 nucleotides are TGTGCCAGCAGCCCTCCCGGACAGGGCTCTGGGGCCAACGTCCTGACTTTC. Translation gives CASSPPGQGSGANVLTF.

The chain is built from TRBV29-1 and TRBJ2-7, with TRBD2 identical over 7 bases. This CDR3 is 14 amino acids long. Germline CDR1 and CDR2: SQVTM and ANQGSEA. J was trimmed by 3 bases and V by 2 bases; bases with no gene match: 7. As DNA, the CDR3 is TGCAGCGTTGAATCTAGGGAGGGTCACTACGAGCAGTACTTC. Protein sequence: CSVESREGHYEQYF.

This clonotype was detected many times. The V call is TRBV6-1, the J call TRBJ2-3, with TRBD2 matching over 13 bases. CDR1 is MNHNS and CDR2 is SASEGT in the germline V gene. This CDR3 has 18 amino acids. The V segment lost 5 bases and the J segment 4 bases; nucleotides outside the gene matches: 12. CDR3 in amino acids: CASSPTSGRGRNPDTQYF. CDR3 coding DNA: TGTGCCAGCAGTCCTACTAGCGGGAGGGGCCGCAATCCAGATACGCAGTATTTT.

The V call is TRBV3-1, the J call TRBJ1-3; D unclear. Germline-derived CDR1 and CDR2 are LGHDT and YNNKEL (reference sequence). Trimming left V 1 base short and J 0 bases short, with 7 bases between. This CDR3 region has 15 residues. This CDR3 is CASSQGSLSGNTIYF. The CDR3 DNA sequence: TGTGCCAGCAGCCAAGGCAGTCTCTCTGGAAACACCATATATTTT.

The chain recombines TRBV27 with TRBJ2-7; 9 bases fit TRBD1. Germline assignment: CDR1 MNHEY and CDR2 SMNVEV (reference sequence). V dropped 2 bases and J dropped 5; count of bases not matched to a gene: 7. CDR3 size: 15 residues. The CDR3 nucleotides are TGTGCCAGCAGTTTAAAACAGGGGGCGCGGGACGAGCAGTACTTC. Amino acid sequence: CASSLKQGARDEQYF.

The chain has TRBV28 and TRBJ1-2; no definite D call. The CDR3 covers 14 residues. Germline V gene sequence: CDR1 MDHEN, CDR2 SYDVKM. V gave up 5 bases and J gave up 4 bases, with 14 bases separating them. The CDR3 DNA is TGTGCCAGCAGTATAGTCGTGTCCCTCTATGGCTACACCTTC. Translated: CASSIVVSLYGYTF.

This clonotype was recorded a few times. The chain joins TRBV20-1 to TRBJ1-2; the match to TRBD1 covers 7 bases. The CDR3 is 13 amino acids. Per the germline V gene, CDR1 is DFQATT and CDR2 is SNEGSKA (reference sequence). Germline trimming cut 6 bases from V and 4 bases from J; bases unmatched to any gene: 8. The CDR3 loop is CSAIDRATYGYTF. DNA of the CDR3: TGCAGTGCAATCGACAGGGCGACCTATGGCTACACCTTC.